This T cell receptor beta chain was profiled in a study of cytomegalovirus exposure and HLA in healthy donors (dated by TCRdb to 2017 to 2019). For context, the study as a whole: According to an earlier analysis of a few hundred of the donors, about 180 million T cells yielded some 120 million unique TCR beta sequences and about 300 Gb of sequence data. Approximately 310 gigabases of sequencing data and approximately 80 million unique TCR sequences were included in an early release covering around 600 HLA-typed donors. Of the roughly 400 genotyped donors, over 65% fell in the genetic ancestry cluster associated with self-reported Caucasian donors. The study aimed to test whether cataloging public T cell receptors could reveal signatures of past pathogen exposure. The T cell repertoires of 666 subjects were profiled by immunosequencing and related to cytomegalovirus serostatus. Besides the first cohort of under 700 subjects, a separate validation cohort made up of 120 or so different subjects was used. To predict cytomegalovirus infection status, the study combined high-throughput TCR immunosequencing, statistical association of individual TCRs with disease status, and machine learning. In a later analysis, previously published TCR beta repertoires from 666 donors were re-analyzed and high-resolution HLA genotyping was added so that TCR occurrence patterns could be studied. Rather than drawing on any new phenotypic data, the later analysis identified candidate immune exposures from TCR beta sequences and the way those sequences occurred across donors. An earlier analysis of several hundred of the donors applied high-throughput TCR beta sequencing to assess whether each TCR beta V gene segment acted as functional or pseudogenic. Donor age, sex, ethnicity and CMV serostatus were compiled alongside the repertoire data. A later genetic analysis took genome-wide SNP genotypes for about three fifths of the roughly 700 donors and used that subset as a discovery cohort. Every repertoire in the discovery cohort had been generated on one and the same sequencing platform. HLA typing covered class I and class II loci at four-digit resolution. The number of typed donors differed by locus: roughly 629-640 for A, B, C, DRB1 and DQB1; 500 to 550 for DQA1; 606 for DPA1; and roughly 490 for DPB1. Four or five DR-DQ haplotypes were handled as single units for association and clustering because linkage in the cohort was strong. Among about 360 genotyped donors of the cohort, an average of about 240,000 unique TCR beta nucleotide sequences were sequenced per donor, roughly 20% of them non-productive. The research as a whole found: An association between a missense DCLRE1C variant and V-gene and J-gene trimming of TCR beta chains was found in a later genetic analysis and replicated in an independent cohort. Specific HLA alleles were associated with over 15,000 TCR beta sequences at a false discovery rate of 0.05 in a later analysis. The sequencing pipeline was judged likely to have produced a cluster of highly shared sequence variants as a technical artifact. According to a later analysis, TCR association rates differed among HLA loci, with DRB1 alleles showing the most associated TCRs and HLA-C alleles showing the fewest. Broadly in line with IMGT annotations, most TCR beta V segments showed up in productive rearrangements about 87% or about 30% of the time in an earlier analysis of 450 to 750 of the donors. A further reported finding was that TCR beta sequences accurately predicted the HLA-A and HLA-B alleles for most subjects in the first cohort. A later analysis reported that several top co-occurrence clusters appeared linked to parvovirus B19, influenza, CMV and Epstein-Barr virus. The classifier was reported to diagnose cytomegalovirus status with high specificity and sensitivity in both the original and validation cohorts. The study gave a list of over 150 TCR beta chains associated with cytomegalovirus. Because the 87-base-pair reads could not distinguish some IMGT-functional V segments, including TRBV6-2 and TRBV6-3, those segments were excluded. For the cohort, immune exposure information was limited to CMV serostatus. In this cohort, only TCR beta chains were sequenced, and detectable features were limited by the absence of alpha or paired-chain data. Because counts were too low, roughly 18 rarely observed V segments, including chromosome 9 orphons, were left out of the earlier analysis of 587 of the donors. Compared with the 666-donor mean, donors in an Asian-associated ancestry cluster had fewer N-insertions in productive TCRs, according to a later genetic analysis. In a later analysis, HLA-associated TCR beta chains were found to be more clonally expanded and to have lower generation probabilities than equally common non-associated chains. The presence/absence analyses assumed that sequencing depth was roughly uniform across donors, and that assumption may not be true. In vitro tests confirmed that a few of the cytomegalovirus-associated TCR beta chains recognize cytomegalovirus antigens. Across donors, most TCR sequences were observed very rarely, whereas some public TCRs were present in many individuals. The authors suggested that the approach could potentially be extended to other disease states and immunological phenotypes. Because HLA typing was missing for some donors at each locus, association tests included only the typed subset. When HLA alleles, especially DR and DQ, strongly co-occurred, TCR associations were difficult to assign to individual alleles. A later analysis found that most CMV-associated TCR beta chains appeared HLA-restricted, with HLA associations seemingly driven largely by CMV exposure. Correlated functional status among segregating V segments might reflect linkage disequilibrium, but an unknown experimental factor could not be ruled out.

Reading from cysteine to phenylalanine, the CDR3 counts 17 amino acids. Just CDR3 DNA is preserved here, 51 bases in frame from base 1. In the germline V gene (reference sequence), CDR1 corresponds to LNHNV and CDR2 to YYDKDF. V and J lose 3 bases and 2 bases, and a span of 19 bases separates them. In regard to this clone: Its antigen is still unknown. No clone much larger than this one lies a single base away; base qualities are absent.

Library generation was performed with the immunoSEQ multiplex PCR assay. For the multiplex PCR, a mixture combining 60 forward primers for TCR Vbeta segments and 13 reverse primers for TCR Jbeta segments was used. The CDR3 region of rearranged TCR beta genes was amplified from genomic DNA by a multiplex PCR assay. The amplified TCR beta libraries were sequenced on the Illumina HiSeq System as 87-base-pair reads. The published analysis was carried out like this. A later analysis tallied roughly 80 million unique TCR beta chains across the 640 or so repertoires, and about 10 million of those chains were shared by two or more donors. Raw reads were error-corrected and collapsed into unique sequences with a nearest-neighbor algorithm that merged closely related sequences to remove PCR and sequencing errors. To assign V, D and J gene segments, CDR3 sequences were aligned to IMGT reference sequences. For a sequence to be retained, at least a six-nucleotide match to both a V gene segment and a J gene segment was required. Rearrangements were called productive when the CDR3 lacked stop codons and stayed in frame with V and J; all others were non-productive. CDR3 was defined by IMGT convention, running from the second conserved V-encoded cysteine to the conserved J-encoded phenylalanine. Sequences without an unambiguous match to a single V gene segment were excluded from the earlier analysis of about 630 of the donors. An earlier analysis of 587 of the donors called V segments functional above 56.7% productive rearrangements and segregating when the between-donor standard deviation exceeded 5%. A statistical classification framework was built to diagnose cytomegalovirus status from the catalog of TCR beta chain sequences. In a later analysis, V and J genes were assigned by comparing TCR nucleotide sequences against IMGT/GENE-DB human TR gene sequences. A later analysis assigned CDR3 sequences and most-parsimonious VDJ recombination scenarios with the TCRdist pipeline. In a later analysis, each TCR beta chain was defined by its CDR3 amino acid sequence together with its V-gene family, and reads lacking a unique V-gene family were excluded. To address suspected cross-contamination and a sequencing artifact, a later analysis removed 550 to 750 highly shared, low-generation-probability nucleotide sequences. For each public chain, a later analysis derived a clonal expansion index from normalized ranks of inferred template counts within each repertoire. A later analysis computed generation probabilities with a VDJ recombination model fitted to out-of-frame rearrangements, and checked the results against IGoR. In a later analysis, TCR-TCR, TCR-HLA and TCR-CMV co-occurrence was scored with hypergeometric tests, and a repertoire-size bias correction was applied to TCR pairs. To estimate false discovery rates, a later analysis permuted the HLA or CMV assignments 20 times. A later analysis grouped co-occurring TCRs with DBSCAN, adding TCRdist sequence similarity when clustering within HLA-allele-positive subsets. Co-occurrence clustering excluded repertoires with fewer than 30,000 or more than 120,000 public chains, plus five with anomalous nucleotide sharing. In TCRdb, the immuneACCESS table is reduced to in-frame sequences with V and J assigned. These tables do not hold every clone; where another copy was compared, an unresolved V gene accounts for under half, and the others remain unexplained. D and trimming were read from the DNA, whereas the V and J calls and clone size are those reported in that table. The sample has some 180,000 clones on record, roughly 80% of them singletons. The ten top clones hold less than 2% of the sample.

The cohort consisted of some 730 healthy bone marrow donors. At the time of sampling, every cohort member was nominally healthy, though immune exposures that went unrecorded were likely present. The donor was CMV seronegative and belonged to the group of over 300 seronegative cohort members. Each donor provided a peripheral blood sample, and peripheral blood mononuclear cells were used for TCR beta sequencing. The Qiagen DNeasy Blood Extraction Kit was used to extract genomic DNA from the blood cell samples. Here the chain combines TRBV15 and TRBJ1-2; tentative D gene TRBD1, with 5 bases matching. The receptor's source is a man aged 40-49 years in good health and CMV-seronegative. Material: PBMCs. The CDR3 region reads CATSSLLGGTLNYGYTF. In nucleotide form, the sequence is TGTGCCACCAGCAGCCTCTTGGGGGGAACTCTGAACTATGGCTACACCTTC.